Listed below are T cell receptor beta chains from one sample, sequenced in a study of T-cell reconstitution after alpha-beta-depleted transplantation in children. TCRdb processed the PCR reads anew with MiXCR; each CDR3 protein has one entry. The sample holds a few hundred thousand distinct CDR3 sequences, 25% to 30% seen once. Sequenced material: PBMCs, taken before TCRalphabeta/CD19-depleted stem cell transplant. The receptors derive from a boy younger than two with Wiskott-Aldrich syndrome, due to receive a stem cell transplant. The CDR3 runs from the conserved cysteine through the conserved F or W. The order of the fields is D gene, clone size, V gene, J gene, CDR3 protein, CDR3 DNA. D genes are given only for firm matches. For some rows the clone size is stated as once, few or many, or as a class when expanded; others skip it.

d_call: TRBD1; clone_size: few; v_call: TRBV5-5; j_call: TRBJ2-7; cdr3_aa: CASSGTGEEQYF; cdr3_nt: TGTGCCAGCAGCGGGACAGGGGAAGAGCAGTACTTC
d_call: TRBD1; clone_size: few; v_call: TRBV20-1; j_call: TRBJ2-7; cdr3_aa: CSASRQGRGEQYF; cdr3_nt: TGCAGTGCTTCCCGACAGGGTAGGGGCGAGCAGTACTTC
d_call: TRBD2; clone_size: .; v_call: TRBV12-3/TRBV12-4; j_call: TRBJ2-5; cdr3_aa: CASSLAGRTSGKTQYF; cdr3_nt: TGTGCCAGCAGTTTAGCGGGGAGGACTAGCGGCAAGACCCAGTACTTC
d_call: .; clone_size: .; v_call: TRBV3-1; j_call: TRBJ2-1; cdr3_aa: CASSQVEKGVAVYNEQFF; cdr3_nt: TGTGCCAGCAGCCAAGTAGAAAAGGGGGTAGCGGTTTACAATGAGCAGTTCTTC
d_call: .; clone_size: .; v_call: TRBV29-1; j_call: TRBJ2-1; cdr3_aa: CSVVMGLGVTNNEQFF; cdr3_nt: TGCAGCGTAGTGATGGGGCTAGGGGTAACTAACAATGAGCAGTTCTTC
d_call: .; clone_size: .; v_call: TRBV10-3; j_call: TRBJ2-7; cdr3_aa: CAISDSVRSEQYF; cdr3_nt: TGTGCCATCAGTGACTCCGTACGAAGCGAGCAGTACTTC
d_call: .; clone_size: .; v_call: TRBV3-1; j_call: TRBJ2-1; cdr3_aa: CASSRTQGSYNEQFF; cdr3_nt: TGTGCCAGCAGCCGGACCCAGGGGTCCTACAATGAGCAGTTCTTC
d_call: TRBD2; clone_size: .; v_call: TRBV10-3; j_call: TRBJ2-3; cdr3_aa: CAISPGGPSDTQYF; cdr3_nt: TGTGCCATCAGCCCGGGAGGGCCCTCAGATACGCAGTATTTT
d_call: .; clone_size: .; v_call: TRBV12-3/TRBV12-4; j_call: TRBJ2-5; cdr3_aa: CASTQGREWGTQYF; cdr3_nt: TGTGCCAGCACTCAGGGCAGGGAATGGGGAACCCAGTACTTC
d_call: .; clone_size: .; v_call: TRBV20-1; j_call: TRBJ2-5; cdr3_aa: CSAEGLRQETQYF; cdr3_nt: TGCAGTGCTGAGGGACTCCGCCAAGAGACCCAGTACTTC
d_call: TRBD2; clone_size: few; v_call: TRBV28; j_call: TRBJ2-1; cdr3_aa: CASMGGTSGSLNNEQFF; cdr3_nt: TGTGCCAGCATGGGTGGTACTAGCGGGAGTTTAAACAATGAGCAGTTCTTC
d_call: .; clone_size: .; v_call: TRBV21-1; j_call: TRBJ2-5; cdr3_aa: CASSWTGGHVGYQETQYF; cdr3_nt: TGTGCCAGCAGTTGGACAGGGGGCCATGTGGGCTACCAAGAGACCCAGTACTTC
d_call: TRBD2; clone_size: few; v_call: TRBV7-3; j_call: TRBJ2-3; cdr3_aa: CASSLGPAGAVDTQYF; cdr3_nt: TGTGCCAGCAGCTTGGGGCCAGCGGGAGCGGTAGATACGCAGTATTTT
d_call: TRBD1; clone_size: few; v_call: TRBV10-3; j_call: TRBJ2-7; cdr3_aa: CAIRDRASSYEQYF; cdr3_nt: TGTGCCATCAGAGACAGGGCGAGCTCCTACGAGCAGTACTTC
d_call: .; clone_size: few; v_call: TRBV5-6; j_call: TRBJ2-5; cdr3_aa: CASSLLSFAGRETQYF; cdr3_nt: TGTGCCAGCAGCTTGTTAAGTTTTGCCGGGAGAGAGACCCAGTACTTC
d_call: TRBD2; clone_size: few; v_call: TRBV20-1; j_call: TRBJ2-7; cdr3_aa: CSAKWVGRDYEQYF; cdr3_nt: TGCAGTGCTAAATGGGTCGGGAGGGACTACGAGCAGTACTTC
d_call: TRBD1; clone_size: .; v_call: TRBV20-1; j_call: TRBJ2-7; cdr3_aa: CSARVGDRGRYEQYF; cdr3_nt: TGCAGTGCTAGAGTAGGGGACAGGGGGCGGTACGAGCAGTACTTC
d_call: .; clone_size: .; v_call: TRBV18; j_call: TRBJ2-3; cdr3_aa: CASSPGSDTQYF; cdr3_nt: TGTGCCAGCTCACCAGGGTCGGATACGCAGTATTTT
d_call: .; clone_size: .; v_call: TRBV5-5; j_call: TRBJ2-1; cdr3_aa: CASSLAIYNEQFF; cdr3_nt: TGTGCCAGCAGCTTGGCGATTTACAATGAGCAGTTCTTC
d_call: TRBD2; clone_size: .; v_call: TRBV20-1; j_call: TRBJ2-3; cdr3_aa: CSALAGGRWDTQYF; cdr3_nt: TGCAGTGCTCTTGCGGGAGGAAGATGGGATACGCAGTATTTT
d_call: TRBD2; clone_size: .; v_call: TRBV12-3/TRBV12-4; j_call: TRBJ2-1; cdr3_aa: CASRWDYHEQFF; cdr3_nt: TGTGCCAGCAGATGGGACTACCATGAGCAGTTCTTC
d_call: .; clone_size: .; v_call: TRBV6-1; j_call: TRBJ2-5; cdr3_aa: CASSVVDGETQYF; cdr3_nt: TGTGCCAGCAGTGTAGTGGACGGAGAGACCCAGTACTTC
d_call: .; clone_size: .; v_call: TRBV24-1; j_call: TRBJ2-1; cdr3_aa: CAVRGGSVDNEQFF; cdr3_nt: TGTGCTGTCCGAGGGGGGAGTGTTGACAATGAGCAGTTCTTC
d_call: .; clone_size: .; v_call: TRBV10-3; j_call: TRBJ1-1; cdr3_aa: CAISVAGNTEAFF; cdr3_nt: TGTGCCATCAGTGTGGCAGGGAACACTGAAGCTTTCTTT
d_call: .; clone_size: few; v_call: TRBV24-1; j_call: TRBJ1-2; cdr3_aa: CATSDAGVNYGYTF; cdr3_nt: TGTGCCACCAGTGATGCGGGAGTTAACTATGGCTACACCTTC
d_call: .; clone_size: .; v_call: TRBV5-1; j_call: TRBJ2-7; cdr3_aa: CASSLWNPYEQYF; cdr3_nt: TGCGCCAGCAGCTTGTGGAATCCCTACGAGCAGTACTTC